The clone carrying this T cell receptor beta chain has at least ten counts. RNA transcripts provided the source from which TCR beta CDR3 regions were amplified. A first-round RT-PCR of the TCR CDR3 used the HTBI primer set. TCRdb reprocessed the multiplex PCR reads via MiXCR and lists one record per CDR3 protein. The data contain some 150,000 distinct CDR3 sequences, around 20% of them singletons. This entry belongs to a study of T cells in Graves' hyperthyroidism and ophthalmopathy. In germline, CDR1 is SEHNR, CDR2 FQNEAQ (reference sequence). The CDR3 is 15 residues long. Trimming cost V 4 bases and J 7 bases; bases outside gene matches: 7.

This clonotype originated in a woman aged 50 to 65 with Graves' hyperthyroidism that later progressed to Graves' ophthalmopathy. The rearrangement joins TRBV7-9 to TRBJ2-1, with 10 bases matching TRBD2. Specimen: blood. CDR3 DNA sequence: TGTGCCAGCAGCTGGGGGGAGCGGGAGGGTAATGAGCAGTTCTTC. Amino acid sequence: CASSWGEREGNEQFF.